This is a list of T cell receptor beta chains from one sample in a study of Ad26.COV2.S vaccination and SARS-CoV-2 variants. Libraries were prepared by immunoSEQ multiplex PCR; TCRdb keeps only in-frame clonotypes and omits some of them. This sample has a few hundred thousand clones, with 90% found just once. This material consisted of peripheral blood, taken in a trial of Ad26.COV2.S vaccine versus placebo. These receptors were collected from a person aged 18 to 59 who received the Ad26.COV2.S COVID-19 vaccine or a placebo. Both conserved end residues are part of each CDR3. The order of the fields is J gene, clone size, V gene, D gene, CDR3 DNA, CDR3 protein. D genes are given only for firm matches. Size tells how often a clone was seen (once, few, many) or the class of an expanded clone, and some rows leave it out.

TRBJ1-2 | - | TRBV7-2 | - | TGTGCCAGCAGCTTAAACCCTGAGTATGGCTACACCTTC | CASSLNPEYGYTF
TRBJ2-2 | once | TRBV6-2/TRBV6-3 | - | TGTGCCAGCAGTCCCGACCGCGGGCCGAACACCGGGGAGCTGTTTTTT | CASSPDRGPNTGELFF
TRBJ1-1 | - | TRBV18 | - | TGTGCCAGCTCACCCCTCTTTGGAGAAAACATGAACACTGAAGCTTTCTTT | CASSPLFGENMNTEAFF
TRBJ1-1 | - | TRBV28 | - | TGTGCCAGCAGTTTGGGAGGAAGAAGCACTGAAGCTTTCTTT | CASSLGGRSTEAFF
TRBJ1-2 | - | TRBV21-1 | - | TGTGCCAGCAGCAAAGGCGACCGGCCGTCTTATGGCTACACCTTC | CASSKGDRPSYGYTF
TRBJ1-2 | few | TRBV10-3 | - | TGTGCCATCCGGGGCCAGAGCCCTTATGGCTACACCTTC | CAIRGQSPYGYTF
TRBJ1-2 | - | TRBV28 | - | TGTGCCAGCAGTCCGGACACACCACAGGATGGCTACACCTTC | CASSPDTPQDGYTF
TRBJ2-5 | - | TRBV27 | TRBD1 | TGTGCCAGCAGTCCCTCCAGGGGGATTACGGTGGAGACCCAGTACTTC | CASSPSRGITVETQYF
TRBJ2-3 | - | TRBV18 | - | TGTGCCAGCTCACCAATCATCACAGATACGCAGTATTTT | CASSPIITDTQYF
TRBJ1-6 | - | TRBV5-1 | - | TGCGCCAGCAGCTTGGCCGACAGAACATATAATTCACCCCTCCACTTT | CASSLADRTYNSPLHF
TRBJ2-1 | - | TRBV5-1 | TRBD2 | TGCGCCAGCAGCTTGGATTCTAGCGGGAGTAGTGGCGATGAGCAGTTCTTC | CASSLDSSGSSGDEQFF
TRBJ2-7 | - | TRBV24-1 | TRBD2 | TGTGCCACCAGTGATTTCCGACTAGCGGGAGAAGGCTACGAGCAGTACTTC | CATSDFRLAGEGYEQYF
TRBJ2-2 | - | TRBV9 | - | TGTGCCAGCAGCCCCCCCCGCCCCTTTAACACCGGGGAGCTGTTTTTT | CASSPPRPFNTGELFF
TRBJ1-6 | - | TRBV6-2/TRBV6-3 | - | TGTGCCAGCAGCAGGGGCTATAATTCACCCCTCCACTTT | CASSRGYNSPLHF
TRBJ1-3 | - | TRBV29-1 | - | TGCAGCGTGGGGTTCAGGGGCTCTGGAAACACCATATATTTT | CSVGFRGSGNTIYF
TRBJ2-1 | - | TRBV27 | TRBD2 | TGTGCCAGCTGTAGCGGGGGGGGTTGGGAGCAGTTCTTC | CASCSGGGWEQFF
TRBJ1-2 | - | TRBV7-2 | - | TGTGCCAGCAGCTCGTCGATTTTGGACTATGGCTACACCTTC | CASSSSILDYGYTF
TRBJ2-7 | - | TRBV10-1 | - | TGCGCCAGCAGTGAAGGTGCAGGGTCCTACGAGCAGTACTTC | CASSEGAGSYEQYF
TRBJ1-1 | - | TRBV7-9 | - | TGTGCCAGCAGACCCGAGGCCAACACTGAAGCTTTCTTT | CASRPEANTEAFF
TRBJ2-2 | - | TRBV29-1 | TRBD2 | TGCAGCGTTGGAATCGGGGGGGCCGGGGAGCTGTTTTTT | CSVGIGGAGELFF
TRBJ2-1 | - | TRBV7-9 | TRBD2 | TGTGCCAGCAGCCGACTAGCGGGAGTTTACAATGAGCAGTTCTTC | CASSRLAGVYNEQFF
TRBJ1-3 | - | TRBV6-6 | - | TGTGCCAGCACCCAGCCCACAGGGCCTCGAAACACCATATATTTT | CASTQPTGPRNTIYF
TRBJ2-3 | - | TRBV6-2/TRBV6-3 | - | TGTGCCAGCAGTTACTCGAGACGGAGCACAGATACGCAGTATTTT | CASSYSRRSTDTQYF
TRBJ1-2 | - | TRBV7-2 | - | TGTGCCAGCAGCACCCAGACAGGACAATATGGCTACACCTTC | CASSTQTGQYGYTF
TRBJ1-1 | - | TRBV4-2 | TRBD1 | TGTGCCAGCAGCCATGGGGGGGACAGGGGATCGGCTGAAGCTTTCTTT | CASSHGGDRGSAEAFF
TRBJ1-5 | - | TRBV2 | TRBD1 | TGTGCCAGCACCCTACCCGGGACAGGTTCCAATCAGCCCCAGCATTTT | CASTLPGTGSNQPQHF
TRBJ1-5 | - | TRBV27 | - | TGTGCCAGCAGTTTATATTTCCAGGGCAATCAGCCCCAGCATTTT | CASSLYFQGNQPQHF
TRBJ2-2 | - | TRBV3-1/TRBV3-2 | - | TGTGCCAGCAGCCTTGGACATCCGAACACCGGGGAGCTGTTTTTT | CASSLGHPNTGELFF
TRBJ2-7 | - | TRBV14 | TRBD2 | TGTGCCAGCAGCCAACTACTAGCGGAGACCTACGAGCAGTACTTC | CASSQLLAETYEQYF
TRBJ2-7 | - | TRBV28 | TRBD2 | TGTGCCAGCAGTCAACTAGCGGGAGGGCGCGAGCAGTACTTC | CASSQLAGGREQYF
TRBJ2-7 | once | TRBV2 | - | TGTGCCAGCAGTGAAGTATGGGCCAGGGGGGGTACCCGGGGCTACGAGCAGTACTTC | CASSEVWARGGTRGYEQYF
TRBJ2-5 | - | TRBV12-3/TRBV12-4 | - | TGTGCCAGCAGGACGGGACTCTCAGAGACCCAGTACTTC | CASRTGLSETQYF
TRBJ2-5 | - | TRBV5-1 | - | TGCGCCAGCAGCGGGACACAGGGTCCCGGGGAGACCCAGTACTTC | CASSGTQGPGETQYF
TRBJ2-7 | - | TRBV6-4 | - | TGTGCCAGCAGTGGTACCCGCCCAGCCTACGAGCAGTACTTC | CASSGTRPAYEQYF
TRBJ2-7 | - | TRBV19 | - | TGTGCCAGTAGTAGTAGTTTTGGACACAGAGCGGGCCCCGGCTACGAGCAGTACTTC | CASSSSFGHRAGPGYEQYF
TRBJ2-3 | - | TRBV19 | TRBD2 | TGTGCCAGTAGTATAGTCTCGGGGGCGGGAGGGAACACAGATACGCAGTATTTT | CASSIVSGAGGNTDTQYF
TRBJ2-1 | - | TRBV5-4 | - | TGTGCCAGCAGCTTGGACGCGGGTTCCTACAATGAGCAGTTCTTC | CASSLDAGSYNEQFF
TRBJ1-4 | - | TRBV19 | - | TGTGCCAGTAAGGACAGAGCAACTAATGAAAAACTGTTTTTT | CASKDRATNEKLFF
TRBJ2-7 | - | TRBV6-5 | - | TGTGCCAGCAGTTATGGCCAGGGCCTATACGAGCAGTACTTC | CASSYGQGLYEQYF
TRBJ2-7 | few | TRBV6-5 | - | TGTGCCAGCAGTTACGGTGGTACAGGGTGGACCTACGAGCAGTACTTC | CASSYGGTGWTYEQYF
TRBJ2-3 | once | TRBV5-1 | - | TGCGCCAGCAGCTTGGCCTCTTTCGGGAGCACAGATACGCAGTATTTT | CASSLASFGSTDTQYF
TRBJ2-2 | - | TRBV30 | - | TGTGCCTGGAGTCTAGCGTCTCTCACCGGGGAGCTGTTTTTT | CAWSLASLTGELFF
TRBJ2-7 | - | TRBV6-5 | - | TGTGCCAGCAGTCAGGGATTCTTGTACGAGCAGTACTTC | CASSQGFLYEQYF
TRBJ2-1 | once | TRBV5-1 | - | TGCGCCAGCAGCTTGGATAATGAGCAGTTCTTC | CASSLDNEQFF
TRBJ2-7 | - | TRBV28 | - | TGTGCCAGCAGTTTATGGATGGCCTCCTACGAGCAGTACTTC | CASSLWMASYEQYF
TRBJ1-2 | - | TRBV6-6 | TRBD1 | TGTGCCAGCAGGTCACAGGGGGCTTTTTATGGCTACACCTTC | CASRSQGAFYGYTF
TRBJ2-7 | once | TRBV15 | - | TGTGCCACCAGCAGAGATCCAGGGGCCTACGAGCAGTACTTC | CATSRDPGAYEQYF
TRBJ1-1 | - | TRBV11-2 | - | TGTGCCAGCAGCTTCGATGGGGGCGCGTGGACTGAAGCTTTCTTT | CASSFDGGAWTEAFF
TRBJ2-7 | - | TRBV28 | - | TGTGCCAGCAGTCCCCCCGCGGGACTCTCCTACGAGCAGTACTTC | CASSPPAGLSYEQYF
TRBJ2-7 | - | TRBV6-2/TRBV6-3 | - | TGTGCCAGCAGTTATATCCATCCCTACGAGCAGTACTTC | CASSYIHPYEQYF
TRBJ2-1 | - | TRBV7-3 | TRBD2 | TGTGCCAGCAGCTTAACGGGAGCGGGAGAAGCTACTGAGCAGTTCTTC | CASSLTGAGEATEQFF
TRBJ2-7 | - | TRBV4-1 | TRBD2 | TGCGCCAGCAGCCGCAGCGGGAGGGCCGACTCCTACGAGCAGTACTTC | CASSRSGRADSYEQYF
TRBJ2-3 | - | TRBV9 | - | TGTGCCAGCAGCGAAGGGCCGGGCACAGATACGCAGTATTTT | CASSEGPGTDTQYF
TRBJ1-3 | - | TRBV5-1 | - | TGCGCCAGCAGCTTGGAGTCACTAAACACCATATATTTT | CASSLESLNTIYF
TRBJ1-1 | - | TRBV18 | - | TGTGCCAGCTCACCACCGGGGGGTGGTTACACTGAAGCTTTCTTT | CASSPPGGGYTEAFF